Listed below are T cell receptor beta chains from one sample, sequenced in a study of OX40 agonist ivuxolimab in advanced cancers. Method: immunoSEQ multiplex PCR; TCRdb's copy keeps in-frame clones and lacks some. The sample contains around 74,000 clones, 84% of which appear only once. This specimen consisted of CD4+ or CD8+ T cells sorted from blood, obtained in a trial of the OX40 agonist ivuxolimab. These receptors were taken from an adult with an advanced solid tumor such as melanoma, head and neck, liver or kidney cancer. CDR3s include the opening cysteine and the closing phenylalanine or tryptophan. The D gene is left open where the match is weak. Only some rows state a clone size, as once, few, many or a class for expanded clones.

NA	TRBV7-2	TRBJ1-3	NA	TGTGCCAGCAGCTTTTCGCAGGGAAACACCATATATTTT	CASSFSQGNTIYF
NA	TRBV5-6	TRBJ1-4	NA	TGTGCCAGCAGCTTAAAGGGGTTGGGGAATGAAAAACTGTTTTTT	CASSLKGLGNEKLFF
NA	TRBV7-9	TRBJ2-3	NA	TGTGCCAGCAGCTTTCGGGCACCTAGCACAGATACGCAGTATTTT	CASSFRAPSTDTQYF
NA	TRBV5-1	TRBJ2-5	NA	TGCGCCAGCACCCTAGGTGGGGCGTCTCTACAAGAGACCCAGTACTTC	CASTLGGASLQETQYF
NA	TRBV18	TRBJ2-7	NA	TGTGCCAGCTCACCACGGAGGGCAGGATCGTACACGGGAGAGCAGTACTTC	CASSPRRAGSYTGEQYF
NA	TRBV25-1	TRBJ1-4	NA	TGTGCCAGCAGTGACCATAGGGGACCGGAAAAACTGTTTTTT	CASSDHRGPEKLFF
NA	TRBV7-3	TRBJ1-1	few	TGTGCCAGCAGCTTAATGGCAGGAGAAGCTTTCTTT	CASSLMAGEAFF
TRBD2	TRBV19	TRBJ2-1	NA	TGTGCCAGTAGTAATAGCGGGAGGGACCACAATGAGCAGTTCTTC	CASSNSGRDHNEQFF
NA	TRBV6-1	TRBJ1-6	NA	TGTGCCAGCAGTGAAGCTATCCAGTCGCCCCTCCACTTT	CASSEAIQSPLHF
NA	TRBV7-2	TRBJ2-1	NA	TGTGCCAGCAGCTTATTCGTTAGCGGACCGAATGAGCAGTTCTTC	CASSLFVSGPNEQFF
NA	TRBV19	TRBJ2-3	few	TGTGCCAGTAGTATAGAGGGGGGTACGCAGTATTTT	CASSIEGGTQYF
TRBD2	TRBV5-1	TRBJ2-2	NA	TGCGCCAGCTCAAGCGGGGATCAAGTGGCCGGGGAGCTGTTTTTT	CASSSGDQVAGELFF
NA	TRBV4-3	TRBJ2-1	few	TGCGCCAGCAGCCAGGATTACAATGAGCAGTTCTTC	CASSQDYNEQFF
TRBD1	TRBV18	TRBJ1-1	few	TGTGCCAGCTCACCAGACAGGGCAGTGGCTTTCTTT	CASSPDRAVAFF
TRBD2	TRBV11-2	TRBJ2-5	NA	TGTGCCAGCAGCCCCGGACTAGCGGGTTTGGGGGCCCAGTACTTC	CASSPGLAGLGAQYF
NA	TRBV30	TRBJ2-7	NA	TGTGCCTGGAGTCCACCAGACTACGAGCAGTACTTC	CAWSPPDYEQYF
NA	TRBV6-1	TRBJ2-2	NA	TGTGCCAGCAGTGAAATCCCTCTGGCGTTTTCCGGGGAGCTGTTTTTT	CASSEIPLAFSGELFF
TRBD2	TRBV18	TRBJ2-7	few	TGTGCCAGCTCTAACCGACTAGCGGGCCCGGACGGGGACGAGCAGTACTTC	CASSNRLAGPDGDEQYF
TRBD1	TRBV5-1	TRBJ1-3	NA	TGCGCCAGCAGCTTGGAGGGGGCAGGCTCTGGAAACACCATATATTTT	CASSLEGAGSGNTIYF
NA	TRBV9	TRBJ2-3	few	TGTGCCAGCAGCGTAGCGGGCCGCACAGATACGCAGTATTTT	CASSVAGRTDTQYF
NA	TRBV7-2	TRBJ1-1	NA	TGTGCCAGCAGCTTTTGGGGGGGATCCGAAGCTTTCTTT	CASSFWGGSEAFF
TRBD1	TRBV28	TRBJ2-1	NA	TGTGCCAGTAACACAGCGGGACAGGGACCCAATGAGCAGTTCTTC	CASNTAGQGPNEQFF
NA	TRBV30	TRBJ2-7	NA	TGTGCCTGGACCGGGACTTCAAGCTCCTACGAGCAGTACTTC	CAWTGTSSSYEQYF
TRBD1	TRBV6-1	TRBJ1-2	NA	TGTGCCAGCAGCCCAGGGGGTGAATATGGCTACACCTTC	CASSPGGEYGYTF
NA	TRBV2	TRBJ1-5	NA	TGTGCCAGCAGTTATACTGGAAGCAATCAGCCCCAGCATTTT	CASSYTGSNQPQHF
TRBD1	TRBV28	TRBJ2-2	NA	TGTGCCAGCAGTTTATGGGGACAGTTGAACACCGGGGAGCTGTTTTTT	CASSLWGQLNTGELFF
TRBD2	TRBV6-4	TRBJ2-3	NA	TGTGCCAGCAAGCGGGCTAGCGGAAACACAGATACGCAGTATTTT	CASKRASGNTDTQYF
NA	TRBV13	TRBJ1-2	NA	TGTGCCAGCAGCCCACGGGGGGCACCTCGCCTATTTGGCTACACCTTC	CASSPRGAPRLFGYTF
TRBD1	TRBV2	TRBJ1-6	few	TGTGCCAGCAGTGAGGGACAGTATAATTCACCCCTCCACTTT	CASSEGQYNSPLHF
NA	TRBV28	TRBJ2-7	NA	TGTGCCAGCAGTTTATTGGCGAAACAGTACTTC	CASSLLAKQYF
NA	TRBV6-6	TRBJ2-1	NA	TGTGCCAGCAGCCCCCCAGTCGCAGAGCAGTTCTTC	CASSPPVAEQFF
NA	TRBV7-9	TRBJ1-3	once	TGTGCCAGCAGCTCCGACAGCTCTGGAAACACCATATATTTT	CASSSDSSGNTIYF
TRBD2	TRBV9	TRBJ2-3	NA	TGTGCCAGCAGCGTCTACAGGGCTGGCCTAGCGGGGTCTTCTAGCACAGATACGCAGTATTTT	CASSVYRAGLAGSSSTDTQYF
TRBD2	TRBV10-3	TRBJ2-5	NA	TGTGCCATCAGTGCTTTAGCGGGAGTGGAGACCCAGTACTTC	CAISALAGVETQYF
TRBD2	TRBV11-1	TRBJ2-1	NA	TGTGCCAGCAGCTCACCGGGACTAGCGGGGTACAATGAGCAGTTCTTC	CASSSPGLAGYNEQFF
NA	TRBV7-2	TRBJ1-5	NA	TGTGCCAGCAGCCCCATGAGTGGGAACAATCAGCCCCAGCATTTT	CASSPMSGNNQPQHF
TRBD1	TRBV11-2	TRBJ2-3	once	TGTGCCAGCCTCGGGCAGGGGGCGGGAGATACGCAGTATTTT	CASLGQGAGDTQYF
NA	TRBV30	TRBJ2-4	NA	TGTGCCTGGACCCAACAGGGCCTTGCCAAAAACATTCAGTACTTC	CAWTQQGLAKNIQYF
NA	TRBV19	TRBJ2-1	once	TGTGCCAGTAGTATGGAGCTGTACAATGAGCAGTTCTTC	CASSMELYNEQFF
TRBD2	TRBV4-2	TRBJ2-3	once	TGTGCCAGCAGCCAAGACGGCGGGAGGGCCGGGACAGATACGCAGTATTTT	CASSQDGGRAGTDTQYF
TRBD1	TRBV9	TRBJ1-1	NA	TGTGCCAGCAGCATACAGGGGACGAACACTGAAGCTTTCTTT	CASSIQGTNTEAFF
NA	TRBV2	TRBJ1-3	NA	TGTGCCAGCAGTGAAACGCTGGACTGGGGTTCTTACACCATATATTTT	CASSETLDWGSYTIYF
NA	TRBV4-3	TRBJ2-6	NA	TGCGCCAGCAGCCAAGGAAACTCTGGGGCCAACGTCCTGACTTTC	CASSQGNSGANVLTF
NA	TRBV19	TRBJ1-3	NA	TGTGCCAGTAGTATCGCCTCGGCTGGAAACACCATATATTTT	CASSIASAGNTIYF
NA	TRBV7-2	TRBJ1-6	once	TGTGCCAGCAGACTGGGGGGGTCCGTGGATTCACCCCTCCACTTT	CASRLGGSVDSPLHF
TRBD2	TRBV7-9	TRBJ2-1	NA	TGTGCCAGCAGCCAGCGGGGGTCTACCTACAATGAGCAGTTCTTC	CASSQRGSTYNEQFF
TRBD1	TRBV5-1	TRBJ2-5	NA	TGCGCCAGCAGCCGACAGGGGGATTTTGAGACCCAGTACTTC	CASSRQGDFETQYF